These 21 T cell receptor beta chains share one sample of origin, sequenced in a study of molecular identifiers for immune sequencing clone quantification. From the PCR reads, TCRdb called clonotypes with MiXCR, one entry per CDR3 protein. The table includes 85,000 to 90,000 distinct CDR3 sequences, about 20% detected once. The sample consisted of naive CD8+ T cells from blood, with Jurkat cell RNA spiked in. Indicated subset: FACS-sorted CD8+CD4-CCR7+CD45RA+ naive T cells. Receptors originate from a human donor in good health. Some libraries in this study had Jurkat cell RNA spiked in.

This clonotype was found many times. The V call is TRBV7-9, the J call TRBJ2-7, with TRBD1 matching 10 bases. The CDR3 extends over 15 amino acids. V was pared by 3 bases and J by 2 bases, with 4 bases of the junction left unmatched. The germline CDR1 and CDR2 sequences are SEHNR and FQNEAQ (reference sequence). The CDR3 reads CASSFSGTGAYEQYF. Written as DNA, the CDR3 is TGTGCCAGCAGCTTTTCCGGGACAGGGGCCTACGAGCAGTACTTC. Combining the CDR3 with reference TRBV7-9 and TRBJ2-7 gives the whole variable domain DTGVSQNPRHKITKRGQNVTFRCDPISEHNRLYWYRQTLGQGPEFLTYFQNEAQLEKSRLLSDRFSAERPKGSFSTLEIQRTEQGDSAMYLCASSFSGTGAYEQYFGPGTRLTVT.

This clonotype appeared many times. This chain uses TRBV25-1 with TRBJ2-3; D not resolved. V was shortened by 2 bases and J by 7 bases, with 10 bases between the two germline ends. Per the germline V gene, CDR1 is MGHDK and CDR2 is SYGVNS. This CDR3 has 13 amino acids. CDR3 sequence: CASSEVETHTQYF. CDR3 bases: TGTGCCAGCAGTGAAGTCGAGACACATACGCAGTATTTT.

This clonotype has at least ten counts. V and J are TRBV13 and TRBJ2-4, with D perhaps TRBD2 (6 bases). CDR3 size: 15 residues. CDR1 is PRHDT and CDR2 is FYEKMQ in the germline V gene (reference sequence). Trimming cost V 5 bases and J 8 bases, with 19 bases left between them. The CDR3 loop reads CASSLLGGLVDIQYF. The CDR3 DNA follows: TGTGCCAGCAGCCTATTGGGAGGCCTAGTAGACATTCAGTACTTC. The full variable domain, its missing parts supplied by reference TRBV13 and TRBJ2-4, is AAGVIQSPRHLIKEKRETATLKCYPIPRHDTVYWYQQGPGQDPQFLISFYEKMQSDKGSIPDRFSAQQFSDYHSELNMSSLELGDSALYFCASSLLGGLVDIQYFGAGTRLSVL.

This clonotype occurred many times. V is TRBV28 and J is TRBJ2-1, with 12 bases identical to TRBD2. Germline V CDR1 and CDR2: MDHEN, SYDVKM. The CDR3 runs to 15 residues. V dropped 3 bases and J dropped 6; count of bases not matched to a gene: 3. The chain's CDR3 is CASSLGLAGTNEQFF. Written as DNA, the CDR3 is TGTGCCAGCAGTTTGGGACTAGCGGGCACCAATGAGCAGTTCTTC.

This clonotype was found many times. This sequence joins TRBV7-9 and TRBJ2-7; 8 positions agree with TRBD2. CDR1 is SEHNR, CDR2 FQNEAQ, per germline (reference sequence). The CDR3 runs 13 residues. V lost 3 bases and J lost 3; bases outside the gene matches: 1. CDR3: CASSFSGSYEQYF. CDR3 sequence (DNA): TGTGCCAGCAGCTTCAGCGGGAGCTACGAGCAGTACTTC. Full variable domain (rest looked up from reference TRBV7-9 and TRBJ2-7): DTGVSQNPRHKITKRGQNVTFRCDPISEHNRLYWYRQTLGQGPEFLTYFQNEAQLEKSRLLSDRFSAERPKGSFSTLEIQRTEQGDSAMYLCASSFSGSYEQYFGPGTRLTVT.

This clonotype was recorded at least ten times. CDR3 DNA: TGCAGCGTAGAAACAGGGGCCTACGAGCAGTACTTC. Protein sequence: CSVETGAYEQYF. The chain carries TRBV29-1 and TRBJ2-7, with 7 bases aligning to TRBD1. Germline V gives CDR1 SQVTM, CDR2 ANQGSEA. The CDR3 is made up of 12 amino acids. The trim removed 6 bases at V and 2 bases at J, leaving 4 bases unmatched.

In this sample, this clonotype turned up many times. The rearrangement uses TRBV4-3 and TRBJ2-7, with 7 bases lining up with TRBD1. CDR1 and CDR2 (germline): LGHNA, YSLEER. The V and J ends lost 4 bases and 3 bases, in that order; junction bases with no gene match: 15. This CDR3 has 17 residues. The CDR3 reads CASSPEWPGQSFYEQYF. The CDR3 bases are TGCGCCAGCAGCCCAGAATGGCCGGGACAGAGTTTCTACGAGCAGTACTTC.

The V and J genes are TRBV7-9 and TRBJ2-3; TRBD1 matches at 10 bases. Germline lookup yields CDR1 SEHNR and CDR2 FQNEAQ (reference sequence). V lost 4 bases and J lost 5; bases outside the gene matches: 9. The CDR3 spans 16 residues. Here the CDR3 reads CASSSAGTGDGDTQYF. The DNA of the CDR3 is TGTGCCAGCAGCTCCGCTGGGACAGGGGACGGAGATACGCAGTATTTT.

This clonotype appeared many times. This chain uses TRBV11-2 with TRBJ2-3, with D unresolved. Trimming took off 5 bases at V and 3 bases at J, with 15 bases between the two ends. The CDR3 contains 15 residues. The germline CDR1 and CDR2 sequences are SGHAT and FQNNGV. The CDR3 reads CASSNLGPLTDTQYF. In DNA, the CDR3 is TGTGCCAGCAGCAACCTAGGGCCCTTAACAGATACGCAGTATTTT.

In this sample, this clonotype turned up many times. V and J are TRBV4-1 and TRBJ2-1; 9 positions agree with TRBD1. CDR3 size: 14 residues. The V segment lost 4 bases and the J segment 6 bases; nucleotides outside the gene matches: 4. The germline V gene encodes CDR1 MGHRA and CDR2 YSYEKL. The CDR3 spells CASSLRTGVNEQFF. CDR3 DNA sequence: TGCGCCAGCAGCCTCCGGACAGGGGTCAATGAGCAGTTCTTC.

Worth noting for this clonotype: A read error is possible here, since a much larger clone lies one base away. The chain couples TRBV29-1 to TRBJ1-3, with D uncertain. Deletions cut 4 bases from V and 1 base from J, with 2 bases between. This CDR3 is built from 11 residues. From germline, CDR1 is SQVTM and CDR2 ANQGSEA. Written as DNA, the CDR3 is TGCAGCGTTGCTTCTGGAAACACCATATATTTT. Translation gives CSVASGNTIYF.

In this sample, this clonotype turned up many times. The V call is TRBV7-3, the J call TRBJ2-3; D ambiguous. This CDR3 spans 11 amino acids. Germline CDR1 is SGHTA and CDR2 is FQGTGA. Trimming removed 10 bases at V and 4 bases at J, with 9 bases between. CDR3 in DNA: TGTGCCATCGGCCGGGCAGATACGCAGTATTTT. It is translated as CAIGRADTQYF.

This clonotype came up many times. In DNA, the CDR3 is TGTGCCAGCAGCCTAAACTTTCAAGAGACCCAGTACTTC. Its protein product is CASSLNFQETQYF. V gene TRBV5-4 combines with J gene TRBJ2-5; D gene uncertain. Deletions cut 4 bases from V and 2 bases from J, with 9 bases between. In germline, CDR1 is SGHNT, CDR2 YYREEE (reference sequence). The CDR3 contains 13 residues.

This clonotype was observed many times. The V call is TRBV4-1, the J call TRBJ1-1; D unresolved. The CDR3 has 14 amino acids. V shed 2 bases and J shed 1 base, with 8 bases lying between them. Germline CDR1 is MGHRA and CDR2 is YSYEKL. CDR3 sequence (DNA): TGCGCCAGCAGCCAAAGGTCGGGGAACACTGAAGCTTTCTTT. This encodes CASSQRSGNTEAFF.

This clonotype was counted at least ten times. The junction departs from the called germline gene at one end, perhaps through a read error. The CDR3 sequence: CASSRGLARTGRETQYF. The DNA for the CDR3 is TGTGCTAGCAGCAGGGGACTCGCCAGGACAGGGCGAGAGACCCAGTACTTC. V is TRBV7-7 and J is TRBJ2-5, with TRBD1 matching over 8 bases. CDR1 and CDR2 (germline): SSHAT, FNYEAQ (reference sequence). The CDR3 extends over 17 amino acids.

In the case of this clonotype: A much more abundant neighbour one base away suggests this may be a read error. This chain links TRBV6-2 or TRBV6-3 with TRBJ1-1; D remains unclear. This CDR3 spans 11 amino acids. The V gene's germline CDR1 is MNHEY and CDR2 SVGEGT. This CDR3 reads CASSYTGEASF. Here the CDR3 DNA reads TGTGCCAGCAGTTACACCGGTGAAGCTTCCTTT.

Turning to this clonotype: This may be a read error: a much more frequent sequence differs by one nucleotide. J is TRBJ2-5 and V is TRBV7-8; TRBD1 might be the D (6 bases). CDR1 and CDR2 (germline): SGHVS, FQNEAQ. The CDR3 sequence is 14 residues long. The CDR3 sequence is CDSSPWTDQETQYF. The CDR3 nucleotides are TGTGACAGCAGCCCTTGGACAGACCAAGAGACCCAGTACTTC.

This clonotype was seen ten or more times. This sequence joins TRBV7-2 and TRBJ1-5; D is unresolved. Trimming took off 5 bases at V and 1 base at J, with 9 bases between the two ends. The germline V gene encodes CDR1 SGHTA and CDR2 FQGNSA. The CDR3 is 14 amino acids. The CDR3 DNA reads TGTGCCAGCAGCGACACCCCCAGCAATCAGCCCCAGCATTTT. Amino acid sequence: CASSDTPSNQPQHF.

Comment on this clonotype: This may be a read error: a much more frequent sequence differs by one nucleotide. Here the CDR3 DNA reads TGTGCCAGTAGTATGTGGGACACCTGCACAGATACGCAGTATTTT. Translated: CASSMWDTCTDTQYF. V gene TRBV19 combines with J gene TRBJ2-3, with D possibly TRBD1 on 6 matching bases. Germline CDR1 LNHDA, CDR2 SQIVND (reference sequence). The CDR3 is made up of 15 amino acids. Trimming removed 3 bases at V and 1 base at J, with 11 bases between. The entire variable domain, with the rest obtained from reference TRBV19 and TRBJ2-3, is as follows: DGGITQSPKYLFRKEGQNVTLSCEQNLNHDAMYWYRQDPGQGLRLIYYSQIVNDFQKGDIAEGYSVSREKKESFPLTVTSAQKNPTAFYLCASSMWDTCTDTQYFGPGTRLTVL.

This clonotype has a count of ten or more. The chain links TRBV29-1 to TRBJ2-7; D gene ambiguous. V lost 4 bases to trimming and J lost 6 bases, with 13 bases between them. Germline V gene sequence: CDR1 SQVTM, CDR2 ANQGSEA. The CDR3 is 12 residues long. The CDR3 DNA sequence: TGCAGCGTTGTCAGTCCTACGGCCGAGCAGTACTTC. Its protein product is CSVVSPTAEQYF.

This clonotype was found many times. The chain has TRBV4-1 and TRBJ2-7, with D hard to call. The V and J ends lost 0 bases and 7 bases respectively, with 10 bases between them. The germline V gene encodes CDR1 MGHRA and CDR2 YSYEKL. The CDR3 consists of 13 residues. In DNA form, the CDR3 reads TGCGCCAGCAGCCAAGATCTGGTCGGGGAGCAGTACTTC. Protein product: CASSQDLVGEQYF.